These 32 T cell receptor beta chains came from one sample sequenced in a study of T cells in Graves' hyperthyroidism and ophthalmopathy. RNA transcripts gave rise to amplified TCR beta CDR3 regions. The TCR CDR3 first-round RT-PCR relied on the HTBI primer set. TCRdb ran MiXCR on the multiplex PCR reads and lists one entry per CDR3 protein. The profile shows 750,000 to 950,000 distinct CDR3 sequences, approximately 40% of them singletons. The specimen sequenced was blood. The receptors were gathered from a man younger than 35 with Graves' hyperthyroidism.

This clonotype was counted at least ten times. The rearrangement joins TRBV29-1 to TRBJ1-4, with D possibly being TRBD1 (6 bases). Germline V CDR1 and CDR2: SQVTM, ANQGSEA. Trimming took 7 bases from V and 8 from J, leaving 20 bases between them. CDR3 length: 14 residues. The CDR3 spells CSGMKGGAQEKLFF. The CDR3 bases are TGCAGCGGTATGAAGGGGGGGGCTCAAGAAAAACTGTTTTTT.

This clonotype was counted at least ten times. CDR3 sequence (DNA): TGTGCCATCAGTGCGACAGGGACGAACACTGAAGCTTTCTTT. It yields the protein CAISATGTNTEAFF. The genes are TRBV10-3 and TRBJ1-1; 7 bases line up with TRBD1. The CDR3 loop spans 14 amino acids. Germline V CDR1 and CDR2: ENHRY, SYGVKD. V lost 4 bases, J lost 1 base, and 3 bases stayed unmatched.

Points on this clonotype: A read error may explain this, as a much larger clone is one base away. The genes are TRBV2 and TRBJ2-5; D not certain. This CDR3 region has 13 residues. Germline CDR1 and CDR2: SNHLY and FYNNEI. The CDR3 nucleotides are TGTGCCAGCAATTGGGCCATTCAAGGGACCCAGTACTTC. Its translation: CASNWAIQGTQYF.

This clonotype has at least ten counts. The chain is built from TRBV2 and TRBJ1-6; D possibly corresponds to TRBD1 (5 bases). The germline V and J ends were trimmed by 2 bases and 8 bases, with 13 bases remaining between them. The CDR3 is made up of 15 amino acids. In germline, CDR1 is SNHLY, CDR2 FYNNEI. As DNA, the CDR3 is TGTGCCAGCAGTGAATGGGGAGGGGAGGATTCACCCCTCCACTTT. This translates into CASSEWGGEDSPLHF. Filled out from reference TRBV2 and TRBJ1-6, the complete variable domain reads EPEVTQTPSHQVTQMGQEVILRCVPISNHLYFYWYRQILGQKVEFLVSFYNNEISEKSEIFDDQFSVERPDGSNFTLKIRSTKLEDSAMYFCASSEWGGEDSPLHFGNGTRLTVT.

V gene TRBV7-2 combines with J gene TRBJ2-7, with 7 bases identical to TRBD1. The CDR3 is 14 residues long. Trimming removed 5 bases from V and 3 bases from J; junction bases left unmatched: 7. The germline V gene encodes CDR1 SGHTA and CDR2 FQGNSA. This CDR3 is CASSLATGLYEQYF. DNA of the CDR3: TGTGCCAGCAGCCTTGCGACAGGGCTCTACGAGCAGTACTTC. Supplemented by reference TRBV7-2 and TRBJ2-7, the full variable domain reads GAGVSQSPSNKVTEKGKDVELRCDPISGHTALYWYRQSLGQGLEFLIYFQGNSAPDKSGLPSDRFSAERTGGSVSTLTIQRTQQEDSAVYLCASSLATGLYEQYFGPGTRLTVT.

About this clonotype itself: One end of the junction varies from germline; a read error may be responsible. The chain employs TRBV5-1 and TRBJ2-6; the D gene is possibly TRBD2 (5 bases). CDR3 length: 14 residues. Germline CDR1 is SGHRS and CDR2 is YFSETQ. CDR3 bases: TGCGCCAGCAGGGGAGAGTCTGGGGTCAACGTCCTGACTTTC. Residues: CASRGESGVNVLTF.

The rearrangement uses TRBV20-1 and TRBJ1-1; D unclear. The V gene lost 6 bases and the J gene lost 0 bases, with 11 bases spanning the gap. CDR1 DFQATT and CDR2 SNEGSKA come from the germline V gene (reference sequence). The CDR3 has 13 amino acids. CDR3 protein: CSAERSVNTEAFF. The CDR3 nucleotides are TGCAGTGCGGAGAGGTCGGTGAACACTGAAGCTTTCTTT.

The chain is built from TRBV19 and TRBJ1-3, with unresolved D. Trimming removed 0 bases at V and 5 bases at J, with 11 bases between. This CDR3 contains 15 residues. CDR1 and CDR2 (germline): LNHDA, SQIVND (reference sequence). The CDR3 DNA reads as TGTGCCAGTAGTATAGAAGCCGGCTCAAGAAACACCATATATTTT. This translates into CASSIEAGSRNTIYF.

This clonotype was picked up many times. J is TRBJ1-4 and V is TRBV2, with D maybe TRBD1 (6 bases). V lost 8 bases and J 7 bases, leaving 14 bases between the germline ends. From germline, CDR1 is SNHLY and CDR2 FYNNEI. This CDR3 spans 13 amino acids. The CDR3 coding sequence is TGTGCCAGCTCCCGGGGGGGCCGTGAAAAACTGTTTTTT. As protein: CASSRGGREKLFF.

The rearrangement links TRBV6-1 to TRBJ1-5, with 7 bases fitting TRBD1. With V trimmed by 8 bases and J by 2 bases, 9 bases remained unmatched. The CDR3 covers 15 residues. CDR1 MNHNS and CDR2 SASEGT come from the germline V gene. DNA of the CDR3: TGTGCCAGCGGCCTCAAGACAGGGCGCAATCAGCCCCAGCATTTT. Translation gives CASGLKTGRNQPQHF.

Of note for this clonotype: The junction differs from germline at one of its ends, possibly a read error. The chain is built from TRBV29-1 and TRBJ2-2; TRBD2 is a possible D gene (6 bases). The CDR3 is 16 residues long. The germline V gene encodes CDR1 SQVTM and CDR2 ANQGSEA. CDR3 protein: CSVEVDGTRNSGELFF. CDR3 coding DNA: TGCAGCGTTGAAGTTGACGGGACTCGGAACTCCGGGGAGCTGTTTTTT.

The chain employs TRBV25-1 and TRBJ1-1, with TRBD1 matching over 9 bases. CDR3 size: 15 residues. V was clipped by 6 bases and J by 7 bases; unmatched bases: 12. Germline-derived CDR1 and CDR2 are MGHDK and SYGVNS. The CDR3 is CASSPQGQGGFEAFF. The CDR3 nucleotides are TGTGCCAGCAGCCCTCAGGGACAGGGTGGTTTTGAAGCTTTCTTT.

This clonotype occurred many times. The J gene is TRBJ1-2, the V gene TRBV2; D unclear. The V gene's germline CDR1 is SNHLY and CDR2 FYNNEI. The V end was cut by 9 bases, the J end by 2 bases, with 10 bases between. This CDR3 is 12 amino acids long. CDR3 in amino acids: CARYSANYGYTF. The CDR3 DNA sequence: TGTGCCAGATACTCAGCAAACTATGGCTACACCTTC.

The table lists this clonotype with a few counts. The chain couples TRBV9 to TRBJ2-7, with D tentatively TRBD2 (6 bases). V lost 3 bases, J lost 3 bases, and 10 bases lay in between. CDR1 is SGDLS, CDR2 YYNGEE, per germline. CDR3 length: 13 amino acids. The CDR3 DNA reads TGTGCCAGCAGCGACGGGACTTTCTACGAGCAGTACTTC. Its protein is CASSDGTFYEQYF.

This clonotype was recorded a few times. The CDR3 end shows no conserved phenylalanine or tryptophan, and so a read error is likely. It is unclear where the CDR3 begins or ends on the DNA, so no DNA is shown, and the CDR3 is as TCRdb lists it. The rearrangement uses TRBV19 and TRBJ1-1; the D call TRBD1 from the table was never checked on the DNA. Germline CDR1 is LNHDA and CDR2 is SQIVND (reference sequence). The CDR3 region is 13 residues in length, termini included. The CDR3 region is CASSMRDTGATFL.

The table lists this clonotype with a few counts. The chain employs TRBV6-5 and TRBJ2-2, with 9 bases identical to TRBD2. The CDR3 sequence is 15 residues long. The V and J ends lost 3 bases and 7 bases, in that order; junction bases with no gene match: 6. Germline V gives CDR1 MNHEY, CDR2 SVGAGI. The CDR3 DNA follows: TGTGCCAGCAGTTATCTAGCGGGACGTAGCGGGGAGCTGTTTTTT. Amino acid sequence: CASSYLAGRSGELFF.

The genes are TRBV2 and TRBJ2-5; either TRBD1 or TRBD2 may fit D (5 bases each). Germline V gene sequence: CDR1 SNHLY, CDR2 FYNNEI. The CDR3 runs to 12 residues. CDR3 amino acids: CARVTGRETQYF. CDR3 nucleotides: TGTGCTAGAGTGACGGGGCGGGAGACCCAGTACTTC.

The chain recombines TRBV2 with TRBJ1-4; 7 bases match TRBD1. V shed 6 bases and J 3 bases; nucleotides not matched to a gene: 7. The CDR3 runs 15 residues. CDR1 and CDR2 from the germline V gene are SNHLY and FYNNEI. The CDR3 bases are TGTGCCAGCAGCCCGGCGGGACAGCCTAATGAAAAACTGTTTTTT. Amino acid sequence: CASSPAGQPNEKLFF.

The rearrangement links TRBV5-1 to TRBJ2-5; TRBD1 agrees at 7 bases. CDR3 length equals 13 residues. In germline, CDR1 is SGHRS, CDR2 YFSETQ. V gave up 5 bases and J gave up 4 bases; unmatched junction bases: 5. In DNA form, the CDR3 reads TGCGCCAGCAGGGCGGCAGGGGGAGAGACCCAGTACTTC. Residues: CASRAAGGETQYF.

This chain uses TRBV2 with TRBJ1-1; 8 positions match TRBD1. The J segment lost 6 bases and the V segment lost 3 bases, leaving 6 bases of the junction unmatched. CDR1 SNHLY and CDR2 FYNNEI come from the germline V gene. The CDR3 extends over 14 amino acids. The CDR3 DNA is TGTGCCAGCAGTGAGCGACAGGGGCTGCCTGAAGCTTTCTTT. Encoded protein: CASSERQGLPEAFF.

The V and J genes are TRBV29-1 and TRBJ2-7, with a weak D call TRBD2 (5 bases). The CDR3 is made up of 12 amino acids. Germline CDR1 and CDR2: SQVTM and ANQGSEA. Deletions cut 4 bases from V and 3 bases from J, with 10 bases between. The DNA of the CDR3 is TGCAGCGTTGTATCGGGGAACTACGAGCAGTACTTC. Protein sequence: CSVVSGNYEQYF.

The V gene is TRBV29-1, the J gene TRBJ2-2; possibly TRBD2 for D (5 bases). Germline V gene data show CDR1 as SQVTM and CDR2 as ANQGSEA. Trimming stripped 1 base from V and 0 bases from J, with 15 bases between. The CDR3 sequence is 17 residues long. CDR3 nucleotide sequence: TGCAGCGTTGAAGGGGAGAAAGCAGGTTCGAACACCGGGGAGCTGTTTTTT. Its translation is CSVEGEKAGSNTGELFF.

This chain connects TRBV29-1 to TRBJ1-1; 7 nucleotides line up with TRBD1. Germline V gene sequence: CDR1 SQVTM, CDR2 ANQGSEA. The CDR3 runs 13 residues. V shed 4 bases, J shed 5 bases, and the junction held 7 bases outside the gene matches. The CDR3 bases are TGCAGCGTTGCGATGACAGGGCTAACTGAAGCTTTCTTT. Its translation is CSVAMTGLTEAFF.

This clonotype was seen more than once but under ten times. In nucleotides, the CDR3 is TGTGCCAGCACCCTTAAGGGGATGACCAAATACACCGGGGAGCTGTTTTTT. It is translated as CASTLKGMTKYTGELFF. V is TRBV7-3 and J is TRBJ2-2; weak D call: TRBD1 (5 bases). CDR1 and CDR2 (germline): SGHTA, FQGTGA. This CDR3 has 17 residues. The V end was cut by 7 bases, the J end by 3 bases, with 21 bases between.

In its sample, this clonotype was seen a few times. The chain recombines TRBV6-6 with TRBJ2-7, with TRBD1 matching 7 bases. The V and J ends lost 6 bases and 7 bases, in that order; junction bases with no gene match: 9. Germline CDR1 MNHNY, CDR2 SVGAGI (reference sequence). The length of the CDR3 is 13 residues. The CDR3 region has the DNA TGTGCCAGCAGCGACAGGGAAGATCGGGAGCAGTACTTC. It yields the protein CASSDREDREQYF.

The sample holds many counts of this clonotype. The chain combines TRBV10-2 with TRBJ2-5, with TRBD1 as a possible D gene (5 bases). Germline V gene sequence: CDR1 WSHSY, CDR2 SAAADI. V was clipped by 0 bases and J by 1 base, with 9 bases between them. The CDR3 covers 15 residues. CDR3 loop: CASSESWGGQETQYF. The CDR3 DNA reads TGCGCCAGCAGTGAGTCATGGGGCGGCCAAGAGACCCAGTACTTC.

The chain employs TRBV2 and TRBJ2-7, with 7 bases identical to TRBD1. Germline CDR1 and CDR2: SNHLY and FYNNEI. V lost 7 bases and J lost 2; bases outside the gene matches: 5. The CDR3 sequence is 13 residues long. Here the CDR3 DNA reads TGTGCCAGCATGAAGGGGACAGCCTACGAGCAGTACTTC. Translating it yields CASMKGTAYEQYF. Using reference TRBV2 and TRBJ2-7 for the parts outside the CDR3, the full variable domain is EPEVTQTPSHQVTQMGQEVILRCVPISNHLYFYWYRQILGQKVEFLVSFYNNEISEKSEIFDDQFSVERPDGSNFTLKIRSTKLEDSAMYFCASMKGTAYEQYFGPGTRLTVT.

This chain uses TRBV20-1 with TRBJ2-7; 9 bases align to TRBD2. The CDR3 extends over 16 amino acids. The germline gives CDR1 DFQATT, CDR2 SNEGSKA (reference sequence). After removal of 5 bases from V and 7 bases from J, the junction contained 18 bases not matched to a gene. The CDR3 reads CSASPVENSGSREQYF. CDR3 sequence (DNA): TGCAGTGCTTCTCCCGTTGAGAATAGCGGGAGCAGAGAGCAGTACTTC.

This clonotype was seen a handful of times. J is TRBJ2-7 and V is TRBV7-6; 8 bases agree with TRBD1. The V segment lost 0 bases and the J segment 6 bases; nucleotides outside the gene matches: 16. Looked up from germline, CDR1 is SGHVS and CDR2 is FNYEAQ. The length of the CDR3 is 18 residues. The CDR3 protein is CASSLAPWMGTGASEQYF. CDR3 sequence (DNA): TGTGCCAGCAGCTTAGCGCCCTGGATGGGGACAGGCGCCTCCGAGCAGTACTTC.

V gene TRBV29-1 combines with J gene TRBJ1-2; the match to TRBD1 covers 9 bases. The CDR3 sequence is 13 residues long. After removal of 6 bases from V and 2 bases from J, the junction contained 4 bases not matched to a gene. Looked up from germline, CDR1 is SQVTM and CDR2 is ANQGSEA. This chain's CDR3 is CSVGQGRNYGYTF. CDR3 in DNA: TGCAGCGTGGGACAGGGACGGAACTATGGCTACACCTTC.

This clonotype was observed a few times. The CDR3 loop reads CASREGRLGFQETQYF. The CDR3, as DNA: TGTGCCAGCAGAGAGGGCCGTTTAGGGTTTCAAGAGACCCAGTACTTC. The chain links TRBV7-2 to TRBJ2-5, with D tentatively TRBD2 (5 bases). Per germline, CDR1 SGHTA and CDR2 FQGNSA. The ends were cut back, 6 bases at V and 2 bases at J, with 19 bases in the middle. The CDR3 totals 16 residues.

The CDR3 reads CSASTWGQGNGYTF. In nucleotides, the CDR3 is TGCAGTGCCAGCACCTGGGGGCAGGGAAATGGCTACACCTTC. This chain links TRBV20-1 with TRBJ1-2, with D possibly matching TRBD1 (6 bases). V dropped 6 bases and J dropped 6 bases, with 20 bases sitting between them. This CDR3 spans 14 amino acids. The germline CDR1 and CDR2 sequences are DFQATT and SNEGSKA (reference sequence).